The present TCR beta chain was sequenced within a study of cytomegalovirus exposure and HLA in healthy donors. Findings and limits, study-wide: Analyses of presence and absence presupposed an approximately uniform sequencing depth across donors.

This clone came up a few times. Its antigen is unknown. The CDR3 is 10 residues long. A multiplex PCR was run with 60 Vbeta primers and 13 Jbeta primers. TCRdb's table, derived via immunoSEQ multiplex PCR, lists solely in-frame clones and lacks some. The sample has over 90,000 clones, around 65% seen once. The sequence derives from a woman aged 50 to 60 in good health and CMV-seronegative. This chain connects TRBV21-1 to TRBJ1-5. TRBV21-1 represents a pseudogene. Source material: PBMCs. CDR3 DNA: TGTGAAGAGGGCAATCAGCCCCAGCATTTT. Amino acids: CEEGNQPQHF.